These 21 T cell receptor beta chains were sequenced from one sample in a study of memory CD4+ T cells and cytomegalovirus serostatus. The sort gate was single viable CD3+CD4+CD8-CD45RO+ cells for memory CD4+ T cells. Data came from immunoSEQ multiplex PCR; TCRdb stores just in-frame clones and leaves some out. Seen here are tens of thousands of clones, 70% to 80% observed once, and the top ten hold roughly 1.7%. The sequencing sample was made of memory CD4+ T cells from blood. The receptors derive from an adult in good health and CMV-seronegative.

The chain joins TRBV2 to TRBJ2-3, with a possible D match to TRBD2 (6 bases). Germline-derived CDR1 and CDR2 are SNHLY and FYNNEI. With 3 bases removed from V and 4 bases from J, the gap between germline ends came to 17 bases. This CDR3 region has 16 residues. CDR3 in DNA: TGTGCCAGCAGTGACGTGGGCGGGATGGTCTCAGATACGCAGTATTTT. Encoded protein: CASSDVGGMVSDTQYF.

V is TRBV5-6 and J is TRBJ1-2; D is unclear. The CDR3 runs to 13 residues. Per germline, CDR1 SGHDT and CDR2 YYEEEE. V dropped 0 bases and J dropped 8 bases, with 11 bases sitting between them. In nucleotides, the CDR3 is TGTGCCAGCAGCTTGGCCGTAGGGATAGGCTACACCTTC. This gives the protein CASSLAVGIGYTF.

The rearrangement joins TRBV9 to TRBJ1-1; no definite D call. Germline assignment: CDR1 SGDLS and CDR2 YYNGEE. Trimming cost V 0 bases and J 4 bases, with 13 bases left between them. The CDR3 covers 15 residues. CDR3 bases: TGTGCCAGCAGCGTAGGTTCGGGTACGGTCACTGAAGCTTTCTTT. It is translated as CASSVGSGTVTEAFF.

This chain uses TRBV14 with TRBJ1-4; D uncertain. Trimming took 5 bases from V and 8 from J, leaving 12 bases between them. The CDR3 spans 13 residues. Germline V gene data show CDR1 as SGHDN and CDR2 as FVKESK. CDR3 in DNA: TGTGCCAGCAGCTCTAGATTAGGGGAAAAACTGTTTTTT. Amino acids: CASSSRLGEKLFF.

J is TRBJ2-6 and V is TRBV5-1; D is ambiguous. CDR3 size: 16 residues. Germline V gene data show CDR1 as SGHRS and CDR2 as YFSETQ. Trimming removed 2 bases from V and 0 bases from J, with 9 bases in between. The CDR3 DNA reads TGCGCCAGCAGCTTCGCAGGTCCCTCTGGGGCCAACGTCCTGACTTTC. Protein: CASSFAGPSGANVLTF. The variable domain in full, completed from reference TRBV5-1 and TRBJ2-6, reads KAGVTQTPRYLIKTRGQQVTLSCSPISGHRSVSWYQQTPGQGLQFLFEYFSETQRNKGNFPGRFSGRQFSNSRSEMNVSTLELGDSALYLCASSFAGPSGANVLTFGAGSRLTVL.

The chain has TRBV6-1 and TRBJ1-5; D possibly corresponds to TRBD1 (5 bases). V gave up 1 base and J gave up 5 bases, with 15 bases separating them. The CDR3 consists of 16 residues. CDR1 and CDR2 (germline): MNHNS, SASEGT. The CDR3: CASSEEVGQGHQPQHF. CDR3 sequence (DNA): TGTGCCAGCAGTGAAGAAGTGGGCCAGGGTCATCAGCCCCAGCATTTT.

The V call is TRBV7-2, the J call TRBJ1-4; D gene unclear. Germline CDR1 and CDR2: SGHTA and FQGNSA. This CDR3 region has 14 residues. V dropped 3 bases and J dropped 8 bases, with 13 bases sitting between them. For the CDR3, the DNA is TGTGCCAGCAGCTTGGTCCCCCTGGAGGAAAAACTGTTTTTT. Translation: CASSLVPLEEKLFF.

This clone was recorded only once. This chain joins TRBV5-1 and TRBJ2-5; 13 bases are a match to TRBD2. Germline CDR1 is SGHRS and CDR2 is YFSETQ. V gave up 0 bases and J gave up 5 bases; unmatched junction bases: 10. This CDR3 is 18 amino acids long. The CDR3 region has the DNA TGCGCCAGCAGCTTGGGTAGGACTAGCGGGAGTATGATGGAGACCCAGTACTTC. Translation gives CASSLGRTSGSMMETQYF.

The sample holds a few counts of this clone. The J gene is TRBJ1-5, the V gene TRBV4-2, with TRBD1 matching over 8 bases. Germline V gene data show CDR1 as LGHNA and CDR2 as YNFKEQ. J gave up 5 bases and V 0 bases, and 6 bases lay outside the gene matches. The CDR3 has 16 amino acids. The CDR3 is CASSQDGQTGDQPQHF. DNA for the CDR3: TGTGCCAGCAGCCAAGATGGCCAGACAGGGGATCAGCCCCAGCATTTT.

This clone is a singleton in its sample. This chain uses TRBV10-3 with TRBJ2-7, with 12 bases aligning to TRBD2. The CDR3 extends over 15 amino acids. Germline V gene sequence: CDR1 ENHRY, CDR2 SYGVKD. V lost 6 bases and J lost 2; bases outside the gene matches: 5. CDR3 residues: CAISHGLAGTYEQYF. CDR3 coding DNA: TGTGCCATCAGCCACGGACTAGCGGGAACCTACGAGCAGTACTTC.

The chain carries TRBV28 and TRBJ2-7; D is tentatively TRBD1 or TRBD2 (5 bases each). V lost 5 bases and J lost 7, with 15 bases in between. The CDR3 loop spans 13 amino acids. Germline assignment: CDR1 MDHEN and CDR2 SYDVKM. The CDR3 DNA reads as TGTGCCAGCAGTGGGGACGGTGTCCTAGAGCAGTACTTC. Protein product: CASSGDGVLEQYF.

The chain is built from TRBV15 and TRBJ1-4, with D perhaps matching TRBD1 (5 bases). Between the trimmed V and J ends, which lost 5 bases and 7 bases, there was a span of 14 bases. The CDR3 totals 14 residues. Germline V gene data show CDR1 as LNHNV and CDR2 as YYDKDF (reference sequence). The CDR3 here is CATSGGGAGEKLFF. As DNA, the CDR3 is TGTGCCACCAGCGGAGGAGGGGCTGGTGAAAAACTGTTTTTT.

The chain joins TRBV6-6 to TRBJ2-2, with 8 nucleotides matching TRBD2. This CDR3 is built from 16 residues. Per the germline V gene, CDR1 is MNHNY and CDR2 is SVGAGI (reference sequence). Trimming cost V 0 bases and J 13 bases; bases outside gene matches: 13. CDR3 region: CASSYSKGSGGTTLFF. The CDR3 coding sequence is TGTGCCAGCAGTTACTCGAAAGGGAGCGGGGGTACCACGCTGTTTTTT.

The chain carries TRBV6-1 and TRBJ1-5; no firm D call. V was trimmed by 7 bases and J by 2 bases, leaving 15 bases between them. Germline CDR1 reads MNHNS; CDR2 reads SASEGT. The CDR3 has 15 amino acids. DNA of the CDR3: TGTGCCAGCACCCCCGGGAGGGTTGGCAATCAGCCCCAGCATTTT. It codes for CASTPGRVGNQPQHF.

This chain joins TRBV4-3 and TRBJ2-3; no reliable D call. Germline CDR1 reads LGHNA; CDR2 reads YSLEER. This CDR3 contains 14 residues. V gave up 5 bases and J gave up 5 bases, with 14 bases separating them. The CDR3 DNA reads TGCGCCAGCAGCTCCCATTTCGTGGGAGATACGCAGTATTTT. This codes for CASSSHFVGDTQYF.

This chain connects TRBV1 to TRBJ1-2. TRBV1 is a known pseudogene. The CDR3 is 14 amino acids. In nucleotides, the CDR3 is TGCACCAGCAGCCAGACCCCCTGGTCCTTAGACTACACCTTC. Its protein product is CTSSQTPWSLDYTF.

The CDR3 DNA follows: TGTGCCAGCAACCTAGCGGGAACTGAGCAGTTCTTC. Translating gives CASNLAGTEQFF. The chain links TRBV5-6 to TRBJ2-1, with 9 bases matching TRBD2. This CDR3 has 12 amino acids. With 6 bases clipped from V and 9 bases from J, the junction kept 4 bases outside the gene matches. In germline, CDR1 is SGHDT, CDR2 YYEEEE. Full variable domain (remainder filled in from reference TRBV5-6 and TRBJ2-1): DAGVTQSPTHLIKTRGQQVTLRCSPKSGHDTVSWYQQALGQGPQFIFQYYEEEERQRGNFPDRFSGHQFPNYSSELNVNALLLGDSALYLCASNLAGTEQFFGPGTRLTVL.

V usage is TRBV27 and J usage is TRBJ2-7; 8 bases are shared with TRBD1. Germline assignment: CDR1 MNHEY and CDR2 SMNVEV (reference sequence). The CDR3 is made up of 15 amino acids. Trimming took 4 bases from V and 5 from J; bases not matched to a gene: 10. The CDR3 spells CASSYYGQGVDEQYF. CDR3 DNA sequence: TGTGCCAGCAGTTATTATGGACAGGGAGTCGACGAGCAGTACTTC.

The chain joins TRBV4-2 to TRBJ2-1, with 11 bases aligning to TRBD2. V was clipped by 3 bases and J by 9 bases; unmatched bases: 7. Looked up from germline, CDR1 is LGHNA and CDR2 is YNFKEQ. This CDR3 spans 15 amino acids. This chain's CDR3 is CASSQVSGGAFEQFF. The CDR3 DNA sequence: TGTGCCAGCAGCCAGGTTAGCGGGGGGGCCTTTGAGCAGTTCTTC.

The chain has TRBV10-3 and TRBJ1-2; weak D call: TRBD1 (5 bases). The V gene's germline CDR1 is ENHRY and CDR2 SYGVKD. This CDR3 has 14 residues. V lost 2 bases and J 4 bases, leaving 11 bases between the germline ends. The CDR3 loop is CAISEDRGSYGYTF. DNA of the CDR3: TGTGCCATCAGTGAGGATCGGGGGAGCTATGGCTACACCTTC.

This chain uses TRBV5-1 with TRBJ1-1; TRBD1 aligns across 8 bases. The CDR3 length is 15 residues. Germline CDR1 is SGHRS and CDR2 is YFSETQ. V lost 4 bases and J lost 4; bases outside the gene matches: 9. CDR3: CASSPETGAGTEAFF. DNA for the CDR3: TGCGCCAGCAGCCCGGAGACAGGGGCCGGCACTGAAGCTTTCTTT.